These T cell receptor beta chains were read from a single sample in a study of control samples from healthy donors and cancer patients. This table comes from immunoSEQ multiplex PCR, and its TCRdb copy is limited to in-frame clones, with some not included. In the table there are 100,000 to 150,000 clones, approximately 90% of which are singletons. Sample: blood. Every receptor here comes from a woman aged 45-65 years in good health. Each CDR3 is given with its conserved first and last residue. Fields, in order: V gene, CDR3 length, J gene, D gene, CDR3 protein, CDR3 DNA. A D gene is named only where the DNA matches it firmly.

TRBV9	13	TRBJ2-5	.	CASSDGRRETQYF	TGTGCCAGCAGCGACGGACGTCGGGAGACCCAGTACTTC
TRBV7-8	15	TRBJ2-1	TRBD2	CASKPPTSGGDEQFF	TGTGCCAGCAAACCTCCGACTAGCGGGGGGGACGAGCAGTTCTTC
TRBV5-1	15	TRBJ1-6	.	CASSLDILPNSPLHF	TGCGCCAGCAGCTTGGATATATTACCCAATTCACCCCTCCACTTT
TRBV5-1	17	TRBJ2-1	TRBD2	CASSLAGTSGGADEQFF	TGCGCCAGCAGCTTGGCCGGGACTAGCGGGGGGGCAGATGAGCAGTTCTTC
TRBV10-3	14	TRBJ1-1	.	CAITRDPMNTEAFF	TGTGCCATCACAAGGGATCCTATGAACACTGAAGCTTTCTTT
TRBV12-3/TRBV12-4	12	TRBJ2-2	.	CASSLGDGELFF	TGTGCCAGCAGTTTAGGGGACGGGGAGCTGTTTTTT
TRBV5-1	14	TRBJ2-4	.	CASSPQGRENIQYF	TGCGCCAGCAGCCCCCAAGGCCGCGAAAACATTCAGTACTTC
TRBV6-1	14	TRBJ1-5	TRBD1	CASIPGTGHQPQHF	TGTGCCAGCATCCCAGGGACAGGGCATCAGCCCCAGCATTTT
TRBV27	15	TRBJ1-5	.	CASSETGFINQPQHF	TGTGCCAGCAGTGAGACAGGATTCATCAATCAGCCCCAGCATTTT
TRBV6-5	15	TRBJ1-3	.	CASNRGRQRGNTIYF	TGTGCCAGCAACCGGGGGCGACAGAGAGGAAACACCATATATTTT
TRBV19	15	TRBJ1-2	TRBD1	CASSPRGQVGHGYTF	TGTGCCAGTAGCCCACGGGGACAGGTCGGTCATGGCTACACCTTC
TRBV20-1	15	TRBJ1-1	.	CSASPTNRAGSEAFF	TGCAGTGCTAGTCCCACTAACAGGGCCGGGAGTGAAGCTTTCTTT
TRBV30	19	TRBJ2-3	TRBD2	CAWSRQRWRGRASTDTQYF	TGTGCCTGGAGTCGCCAGCGGTGGCGCGGGAGGGCTAGCACAGATACGCAGTATTTT
TRBV2	13	TRBJ1-1	TRBD1	CASRVDRGGEAFF	TGTGCCAGCAGAGTCGACAGGGGGGGTGAAGCTTTCTTT
TRBV6-6	16	TRBJ2-7	TRBD1	CASSYFTGTGGGEQYF	TGTGCCAGCAGTTACTTCACCGGGACAGGGGGCGGTGAGCAGTACTTC
TRBV6-6	13	TRBJ2-5	TRBD2	CASTSGGAKTQYF	TGTGCCAGCACCAGCGGGGGGGCAAAGACCCAGTACTTC
TRBV21-1	14	TRBJ2-7	.	CASSIRDRGNEQYF	TGTGCCAGCAGCATCCGGGACAGGGGGAACGAGCAGTACTTC
TRBV11-2	14	TRBJ2-3	.	CASSRGGASDTQYF	TGTGCCAGCAGCAGGGGGGGAGCCTCGGATACGCAGTATTTT
TRBV25-1	13	TRBJ2-3	.	CASTKGGADTQYF	TGTGCCAGCACCAAGGGGGGAGCAGATACGCAGTATTTT
TRBV6-1	14	TRBJ1-5	.	CASSERQENQPQHF	TGTGCCAGCAGTGAACGGCAGGAGAATCAGCCCCAGCATTTT
TRBV5-6	13	TRBJ2-3	.	CASSFGGTDTQYF	TGTGCCAGCAGCTTCGGGGGAACAGATACGCAGTATTTT